This T cell receptor (beta chain) was profiled in a study of vaccination and CD4 T cells after COVID-19. As for the study in general: Convalescents were six males and four females, two of them Hispanic.

Notes on this clonotype: What it binds is unknown.

V was pared by 5 bases and J by 8 bases, with 8 bases of the junction left unmatched. Per the germline V gene, CDR1 is SNHLY and CDR2 is FYNNEI. CDR3 length: 14 residues. Sequence data for DNA of cultured CD4+ T cells were generated by the Oncomine TCR Beta short-read assay. A single record per CDR3 protein comes from TCRdb applying MiXCR to the PCR reads. The repertoire holds about 20,000 distinct CDR3 sequences, around 45% seen once, with around 4% in the top ten. Noted treatment: approximately nine-day PBMC culture with coronavirus spike peptide pools or control peptides (ViraFEST assay). Study results and caveats: When vaccine-specific clones from convalescent patients were examined, 304 of 307 were spike mono-reactive.

The chain couples TRBV2 to TRBJ1-4, with TRBD1 matching over 7 bases. This clonotype was sampled from a human donor who had recovered from COVID-19. Source: CD4+ T cells from blood, cultured in vitro, taken before SARS-CoV-2 vaccination. For the CDR3, the DNA is TGTGCCAGCAGTCAAGACAGGGCAGGGGAAAAACTGTTTTTT. This translates into CASSQDRAGEKLFF.